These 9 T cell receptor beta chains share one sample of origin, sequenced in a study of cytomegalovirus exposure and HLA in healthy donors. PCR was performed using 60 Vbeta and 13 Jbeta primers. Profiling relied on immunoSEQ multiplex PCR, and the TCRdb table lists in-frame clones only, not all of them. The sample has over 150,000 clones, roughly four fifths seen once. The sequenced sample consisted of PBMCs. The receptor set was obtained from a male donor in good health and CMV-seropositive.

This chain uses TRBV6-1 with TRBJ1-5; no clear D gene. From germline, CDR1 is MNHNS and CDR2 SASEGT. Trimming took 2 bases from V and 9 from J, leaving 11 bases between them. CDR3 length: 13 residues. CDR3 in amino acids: CASSELYSGPQHF. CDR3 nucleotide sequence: TGTGCCAGCAGTGAACTGTATAGCGGGCCCCAGCATTTT.

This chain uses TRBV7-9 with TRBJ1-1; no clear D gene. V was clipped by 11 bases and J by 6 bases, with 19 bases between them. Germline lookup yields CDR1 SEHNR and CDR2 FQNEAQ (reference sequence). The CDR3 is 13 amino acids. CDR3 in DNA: TGTGCCGGCAACCACCCGGTGTCCGCTGAAGCTTTCTTT. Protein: CAGNHPVSAEAFF. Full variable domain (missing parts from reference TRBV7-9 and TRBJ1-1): DTGVSQNPRHKITKRGQNVTFRCDPISEHNRLYWYRQTLGQGPEFLTYFQNEAQLEKSRLLSDRFSAERPKGSFSTLEIQRTEQGDSAMYLCAGNHPVSAEAFFGQGTRLTVV.

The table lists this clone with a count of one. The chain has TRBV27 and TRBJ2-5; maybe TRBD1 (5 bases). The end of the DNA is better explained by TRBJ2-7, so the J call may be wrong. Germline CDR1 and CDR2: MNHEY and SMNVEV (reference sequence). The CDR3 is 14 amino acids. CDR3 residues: CASSFQGEPYEQYF. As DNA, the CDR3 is TGTGCCAGCAGTTTTCAAGGGGAACCCTACGAGCAGTACTTC.

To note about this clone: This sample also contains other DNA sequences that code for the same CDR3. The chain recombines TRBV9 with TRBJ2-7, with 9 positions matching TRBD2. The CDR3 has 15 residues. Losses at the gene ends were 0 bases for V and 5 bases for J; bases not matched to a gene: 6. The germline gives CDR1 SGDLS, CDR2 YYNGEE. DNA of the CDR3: TGTGCCAGCAGCGTAGGGGCGGGAGGGCCCCACGAGCAGTACTTC. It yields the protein CASSVGAGGPHEQYF.

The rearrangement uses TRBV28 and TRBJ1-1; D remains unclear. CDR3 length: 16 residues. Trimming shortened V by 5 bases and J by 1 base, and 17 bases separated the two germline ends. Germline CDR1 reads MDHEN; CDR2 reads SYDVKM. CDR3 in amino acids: CASSLDPVEGNTEAFF. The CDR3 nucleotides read TGTGCCAGCAGTCTTGACCCGGTGGAGGGGAACACTGAAGCTTTCTTT.

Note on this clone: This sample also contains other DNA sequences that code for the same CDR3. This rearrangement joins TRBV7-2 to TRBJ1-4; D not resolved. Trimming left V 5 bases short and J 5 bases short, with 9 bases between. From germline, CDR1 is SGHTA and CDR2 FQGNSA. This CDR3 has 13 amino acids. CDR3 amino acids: CASSLVKNEKLFF. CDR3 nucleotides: TGTGCCAGCAGCCTAGTCAAAAATGAAAAACTGTTTTTT.

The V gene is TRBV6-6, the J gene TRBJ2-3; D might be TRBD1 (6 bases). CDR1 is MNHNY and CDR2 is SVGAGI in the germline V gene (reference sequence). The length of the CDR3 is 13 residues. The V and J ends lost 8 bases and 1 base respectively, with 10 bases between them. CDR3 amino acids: CASGPGGTDTQYF. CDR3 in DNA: TGTGCCAGCGGCCCAGGGGGCACAGATACGCAGTATTTT.

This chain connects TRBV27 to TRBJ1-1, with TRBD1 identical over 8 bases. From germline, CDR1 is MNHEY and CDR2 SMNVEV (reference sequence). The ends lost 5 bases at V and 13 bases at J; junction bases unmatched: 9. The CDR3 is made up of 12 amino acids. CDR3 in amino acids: CASSQDRGMVFF. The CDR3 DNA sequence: TGTGCCAGCAGTCAAGACAGGGGAATGGTTTTCTTT.

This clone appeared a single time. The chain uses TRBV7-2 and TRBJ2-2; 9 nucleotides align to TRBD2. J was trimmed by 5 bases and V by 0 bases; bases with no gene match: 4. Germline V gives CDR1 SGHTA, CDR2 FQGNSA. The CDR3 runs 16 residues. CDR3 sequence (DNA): TGTGCCAGCAGCTTAGCGCCTAGCGGGGATACCGGGGAGCTGTTTTTT. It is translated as CASSLAPSGDTGELFF.